This passage covers 22 T cell receptor beta chains from one sample sequenced in a study of T cell responses to AZD1222 COVID-19 vaccine (dated by TCRdb to 2020 to 2022). Libraries were made using the immunoSEQ multiplex PCR assay. TCRdb mirrors the immuneACCESS table, restricted to in-frame sequences. Some clones are absent from its copies; in checked studies, under half trace to an unresolved V gene, and the reason for the others is unknown. The sample table shows around 120,000 clones, and about 90% are seen once. Clones ranked in the top ten supply more than 1.5% of the sample. The sample's time point label, in plain terms: about 28 days (+/-7) after the second vaccine dose. The sequencing used peripheral blood, collected 28 days after the second AZD1222 dose. The receptor set was obtained from an adult who received the AZD1222 COVID-19 vaccine.

V and J are TRBV28 and TRBJ1-2; D may be TRBD1 (5 bases). The germline CDR1 and CDR2 sequences are MDHEN and SYDVKM. CDR3 size: 15 residues. V lost 7 bases, J lost 3 bases, and 18 bases lay in between. CDR3 nucleotide sequence: TGTGCCAGCAACTCGGGGGGAGGCAGACACTATGGCTACACCTTC. It is translated as CASNSGGGRHYGYTF.

The chain joins TRBV27 to TRBJ2-1; TRBD2 aligns across 7 bases. The CDR3 sequence is 17 residues long. CDR1 is MNHEY and CDR2 is SMNVEV in the germline V gene (reference sequence). V was clipped by 7 bases and J by 5 bases; unmatched bases: 17. The CDR3 is CASKPLAGLVYNNEQFF. Here the CDR3 DNA reads TGTGCCAGCAAACCATTAGCGGGTCTGGTCTATAACAATGAGCAGTTCTTC.

Concerning this clone itself: A read error may account for a junction end that differs from germline. The genes are TRBV5-1 and TRBJ2-7; D possibly corresponds to TRBD2 (6 bases). The CDR3 sequence is 15 residues long. CDR1 is SGHRS and CDR2 is YFSETQ in the germline V gene. CDR3 residues: CASRFLPGDSEEQYF. CDR3 nucleotide sequence: TGCGCCAGCCGCTTCCTCCCGGGAGACTCGGAAGAGCAGTACTTC.

J is TRBJ2-7 and V is TRBV19; 8 bases align to TRBD2. Germline V gene lookup returns CDR1 LNHDA and CDR2 SQIVND (reference sequence). Germline trimming cut 8 bases from V and 0 bases from J; bases unmatched to any gene: 9. This CDR3 is built from 15 residues. The CDR3 reads CASRTAGGYSYEQYF. The CDR3 coding sequence is TGTGCCAGTCGGACGGCGGGGGGTTACTCCTACGAGCAGTACTTC.

J is TRBJ2-7 and V is TRBV15, with D perhaps being TRBD1 or TRBD2 (6 bases each). The germline V gene has CDR1 LNHNV and CDR2 YYDKDF (reference sequence). CDR3 size: 17 residues. Trimming cost V 1 base and J 0 bases, with 16 bases left between them. CDR3 nucleotides: TGTGCCACCAGCAGAGGGGGGGCAGTAACAAGCTCCTACGAGCAGTACTTC. Amino acid sequence: CATSRGGAVTSSYEQYF.

J is TRBJ2-5 and V is TRBV30; 14 bases fit TRBD2. The V gene end was trimmed by 1 base and the J gene end by 0 bases; junction bases not matched to a gene: 1. CDR1 GTSNPN and CDR2 SVGIG come from the germline V gene (reference sequence). The CDR3 has 16 residues. The CDR3 is CAWSGGLAGDQETQYF. DNA of the CDR3: TGTGCCTGGAGTGGGGGACTAGCGGGAGACCAAGAGACCCAGTACTTC.

This rearrangement joins TRBV5-8 to TRBJ2-1, with 10 positions matching TRBD2. Germline values: CDR1 SGHTS, CDR2 YDEGEE. The CDR3 runs to 16 residues. V shed 1 base and J 4 bases; nucleotides not matched to a gene: 5. CDR3 nucleotides: TGTGCCAGCAGCTTGAGCGCTAGCGGGAGTTACAATGAGCAGTTCTTC. This codes for CASSLSASGSYNEQFF.

The gene calls are TRBV18 and TRBJ1-2; D is unclear. Germline V gene lookup returns CDR1 KGHSH and CDR2 LQKENI. The length of the CDR3 is 13 residues. The V end lost 1 base, the J end lost 1 base, and 4 bases lay between the germline ends. DNA of the CDR3: TGTGCCAGCTCACCACAGGATAACTATGGCTACACCTTC. This translates into CASSPQDNYGYTF. The whole variable domain, filled in from reference TRBV18 and TRBJ1-2, reads NAGVMQNPRHLVRRRGQEARLRCSPMKGHSHVYWYRQLPEEGLKFMVYLQKENIIDESGMPKERFSAEFPKEGPSILRIQQVVRGDSAAYFCASSPQDNYGYTFGSGTRLTVV.

In this sample, this clone turned up once. V is TRBV2 and J is TRBJ1-6; weak D call: TRBD1 (6 bases). V was pared by 6 bases and J by 0 bases, with 12 bases between. Looked up from germline, CDR1 is SNHLY and CDR2 is FYNNEI. CDR3 size: 16 residues. This CDR3 reads CASREQGRSYNSPLHF. In nucleotides, the CDR3 is TGTGCCAGCAGGGAACAGGGACGCTCCTATAATTCACCCCTCCACTTT.

CDR3 in amino acids: CASSWEGSYGYTF. CDR3 bases: TGTGCCAGCAGTTGGGAGGGGAGCTATGGCTACACCTTC. The J gene is TRBJ1-2, the V gene TRBV2; maybe TRBD1 (5 bases). CDR1 and CDR2 (germline): SNHLY, FYNNEI. This CDR3 is 13 amino acids long. With 5 bases removed from V and 4 bases from J, the gap between germline ends came to 11 bases.

V gene TRBV3-1 (or the pseudogene TRBV3-2) combines with J gene TRBJ1-1; D is perhaps TRBD1 (5 bases). CDR1 LGHDT and CDR2 YNNKEL come from the germline V gene (reference sequence). The CDR3 sequence is 16 residues long. Trimming removed 4 bases at V and 11 bases at J, with 26 bases between. CDR3 coding DNA: TGTGCCAGCAGCCCAACCGACAGTTTGGTCTTGTTAGCGGCTTTCTTT. This sequence encodes CASSPTDSLVLLAAFF.

The chain combines TRBV10-3 with TRBJ2-7, with a tentative D call TRBD2 (5 bases). The CDR3 contains 16 residues. The germline gives CDR1 ENHRY, CDR2 SYGVKD. Trimming cost V 2 bases and J 2 bases, with 16 bases left between them. The CDR3 loop reads CAISEKEVARPYEQYF. The CDR3 DNA reads TGTGCCATCAGTGAGAAGGAAGTAGCGAGGCCCTACGAGCAGTACTTC.

The rearrangement joins TRBV29-1 to TRBJ2-2; D is ambiguous. Trimming took 3 bases from V and 4 from J, leaving 12 bases between them. This CDR3 is built from 14 residues. The V gene's germline CDR1 is SQVTM and CDR2 ANQGSEA. CDR3 sequence reads: CSVEWSDRTGELFF. The CDR3 DNA is TGCAGCGTTGAGTGGTCAGACCGCACCGGGGAGCTGTTTTTT.

The DNA for the CDR3 is TGTGCCATCAGTGAGTCGATTGGAGGGGACATCTATGGCTACACCTTC. This translates into CAISESIGGDIYGYTF. The chain employs TRBV10-3 and TRBJ1-2, with D possibly being TRBD1 (6 bases). The length of the CDR3 is 16 residues. The germline CDR1 and CDR2 sequences are ENHRY and SYGVKD. Trimming removed 0 bases from V and 4 bases from J, with 15 bases in between.

The CDR3 here is CASSVGPRWDNEQFF. The DNA of the CDR3 is TGTGCCAGCAGCGTAGGACCCAGGTGGGACAATGAGCAGTTCTTC. The chain is built from TRBV9 and TRBJ2-1, with D uncertain. V lost 0 bases, J lost 5 bases, and 12 bases lay in between. Germline V lookup: CDR1 SGDLS, CDR2 YYNGEE. CDR3 length: 15 residues.

This clone showed up just once. The V and J genes are TRBV5-1 and TRBJ2-5, with D hard to call. Looked up from germline, CDR1 is SGHRS and CDR2 is YFSETQ. This CDR3 has 14 residues. V lost 4 bases and J 5 bases, leaving 15 bases between the germline ends. The CDR3 here is CASSRVEPLETQYF. DNA for the CDR3: TGCGCCAGCAGCCGAGTGGAGCCTTTGGAGACCCAGTACTTC. The full variable domain, in which reference TRBV5-1 and TRBJ2-5 provide the parts outside the CDR3, is KAGVTQTPRYLIKTRGQQVTLSCSPISGHRSVSWYQQTPGQGLQFLFEYFSETQRNKGNFPGRFSGRQFSNSRSEMNVSTLELGDSALYLCASSRVEPLETQYFGPGTRLLVL.

In this sample, this clone turned up once. The chain joins TRBV24-1 to TRBJ2-2, with 10 bases identical to TRBD2. After removal of 4 bases from V and 7 bases from J, the junction contained 5 bases not matched to a gene. The germline V gene has CDR1 KGHDR and CDR2 SFDVKD. The CDR3 has 15 amino acids. CDR3 sequence (DNA): TGTGCCACCAGTGAATTAGCGGGAGGCGTCGGGGAGCTGTTTTTT. This encodes CATSELAGGVGELFF.

The chain joins TRBV29-1 to TRBJ2-7; 11 bases are a match to TRBD2. Germline V gives CDR1 SQVTM, CDR2 ANQGSEA. The CDR3 is 13 residues long. Germline trimming cut 6 bases from V and 2 bases from J; bases unmatched to any gene: 3. The CDR3 here is CSVATSGTYEQYF. In DNA, the CDR3 is TGCAGCGTCGCGACTAGCGGGACCTACGAGCAGTACTTC.

The rearrangement joins TRBV5-6 to TRBJ1-1, with a tentative D call TRBD1 (6 bases). The V gene lost 1 base and the J gene lost 0 bases, with 7 bases spanning the gap. Germline CDR1 is SGHDT and CDR2 is YYEEEE. The CDR3 extends over 14 amino acids. CDR3 amino acids: CASSLTGLNTEAFF. CDR3 DNA: TGTGCCAGCAGCTTGACAGGGCTGAACACTGAAGCTTTCTTT.

The V and J genes are TRBV19 and TRBJ2-7, with a possible D match to TRBD2 (9 bases). The CDR3 totals 16 residues. The V gene's germline CDR1 is LNHDA and CDR2 SQIVND (reference sequence). V lost 6 bases, J lost 5 bases, and 23 bases lay in between. The CDR3 protein is CASRGIGQGLADEQYF. In DNA, the CDR3 is TGTGCCAGTAGGGGGATCGGACAGGGACTAGCAGACGAGCAGTACTTC.

CDR3 loop: CASSLGRSTDTQYF. The CDR3 DNA follows: TGTGCCAGCAGCTTGGGACGTAGCACAGATACGCAGTATTTT. The V gene is TRBV7-3, the J gene TRBJ2-3; tentatively, D is TRBD1 or TRBD2 (5 bases each). Germline CDR1 and CDR2: SGHTA and FQGTGA. V gave up 3 bases and J gave up 0 bases, with 7 bases separating them. This CDR3 has 14 residues.

The V call is TRBV18, the J call TRBJ1-4, with D perhaps TRBD1 (6 bases). The CDR3 loop spans 14 amino acids. V shed 3 bases and J shed 8 bases, with 13 bases lying between them. The germline V gene has CDR1 KGHSH and CDR2 LQKENI. DNA of the CDR3: TGTGCCAGCTCACCCGACAGGTTTTCGGAAAAACTGTTTTTT. It translates to CASSPDRFSEKLFF. The full variable domain, with the rest looked up from reference TRBV18 and TRBJ1-4, is NAGVMQNPRHLVRRRGQEARLRCSPMKGHSHVYWYRQLPEEGLKFMVYLQKENIIDESGMPKERFSAEFPKEGPSILRIQQVVRGDSAAYFCASSPDRFSEKLFFGSGTQLSVL.